This TCR beta chain was sequenced for a study of blood T cell repertoires in COVID-19. Study overall: There were acute and convalescent COVID-19 samples, and they came from the United States, Italy and Spain. The analysed material was cDNA or gDNA that came from T cells, B-cell-depleted T cells, or PBMCs.

Study processing details: Researchers report that nucleated cell counts were estimated from reference gene primer amplification. Only in-frame clones appear in the TCRdb table, and some are missing; sequencing was by immunoSEQ multiplex PCR. Clonal size and the V and J genes are those of that table, whereas D and trimming came from the DNA. This table holds some 300,000 clones, 87% found once. Source material: PBMCs or T cells enriched from blood (not recorded which). The sequence was collected from a woman aged 25 to 39 who had recovered from COVID-19.

The CDR3 nucleotides are TGTGCCAGCAGTCGTACAGGGAGCAATCAGCCCCAGCATTTT. Translation gives CASSRTGSNQPQHF. This rearrangement joins TRBV2 to TRBJ1-5; tentatively, D is TRBD1 (6 bases). From germline, CDR1 is SNHLY and CDR2 FYNNEI. The CDR3 is 14 residues long. V was trimmed by 5 bases and J by 1 base, leaving 9 bases between them.